This entry describes one T cell receptor (beta chain). No antigen is known for it. No much larger clone is present one base from it, and per-base qualities are unavailable. The immunoSEQ kit was used, according to the manufacturer's recommendations, to generate TCR beta libraries from genomic DNA. To prepare libraries, a first multiplex PCR with proprietary primers was run, followed by a second PCR that added unique barcodes, and a bead cleanup was done after each round. A positive control reaction and a negative control reaction, both provided in the kit, were run with every batch of samples. The final libraries were assessed on an Agilent 4200 TapeStation D1000 ScreenTape, pooled by volume, and quantified by qPCR. Sequencing ran on an Illumina NextSeq500 with a MidOutput 150-cycle cartridge, using 156 Read1 and 15 Index1 cycles with kit custom primers. The pooled library was loaded at around 1 pM with approximately 18% PhiX control spiked in. In the paper's pipeline: Vendor-processed data were analyzed in R, and a clonotype was defined as all T cells sharing the same CDR3 nucleotide sequence. For clone abundance analyses, frequencies were normalized to the 10,000 most abundant clones per sample. Public T cell clones, which averaged fewer than five per sample, were removed prior to analysis. An abundance difference of at least 32-fold between compartments was the criterion for calling clonotypes tumor-enriched or baseline blood-enriched. A beta-binomial differential abundance model was used to identify clonotypes that were expanded or contracted between blood time points. Tumor-blood repertoire similarity was measured with the Baroni-Urbani and Buser coefficient, and groups were compared using two-tailed Wilcoxon tests in R. Sourced from immuneACCESS, this table was stored by TCRdb with only in-frame sequences that have V and J called. A share of the clones is absent; for the studies checked, an unresolved V gene accounts for under half, and the remainder has no known explanation. For V, J and clone size, that table is used; D and trimming come from the DNA. The table for this sample lists 70,000 to 100,000 clones; approximately 83% of them were counted only once. The ten largest clones add up to 5% to 8% of the sample.

The time point label here, explained by the study, means: baseline pretreatment blood. In light of the paper, this sample's treatment or condition label describes: 15 Gy SBRT to primary tumor, nephrectomy 4 weeks later. To follow tumor-enriched clonotypes, serial peripheral blood was collected from radiation-treated patients at baseline and at 2 weeks and 4 weeks after SBRT. All patients had renal cell carcinoma with clear cell pathology. The QIAamp DNA Blood Mini Kit (Qiagen) was used to prepare genomic DNA for TCR sequencing. Only samples passing all quality control checks were included in the analyses. The data originate from a study of radiation and T cells in renal cell carcinoma (TCRdb year 2020). Regarding the complete study: Samples came from a clinical trial, in which primary renal cell carcinomas received 15 Gy stereotactic body radiation therapy followed by nephrectomy 4 weeks later. In the 40 to 60 samples combined, some 4,000,000 unique CDR3 nucleotide sequences were found, encoding 2 million to 3 million unique CDR3 amino acid sequences. TCR beta sequencing covered 50 to 55 samples in total, comprising around 25 tumors and 27 peripheral blood samples. The paper's findings and limits, for the study overall: With a single-armed trial design, the study had no way to address how radiation dose or scheduling affects the TCR repertoire. In blood, the top tumor clonotypes increased between baseline and 2 weeks post-radiation and then shrank by 4 weeks, which suggests that tumor-resident clones expanded only transiently. Because pretreatment tumor biopsies were not available, the study could not determine whether clonotypes were already present within the tumor at baseline. Dynamics of the blood repertoire were not tracked past 4 weeks after treatment.

The junction shows trimming of 8 bases on V and 9 bases on J, plus 13 bases between the germline ends. Based on the germline V gene, the CDR1 and CDR2 sequences are MDHEN and SYDVKM. Measured from the cysteine to the phenylalanine, the CDR3 is 11 residues long. Here the CDR3 DNA is all that survives: 33 bases in frame from base 1. The TCR was taken from a man in his fifties or sixties with renal cell carcinoma. This material consisted of blood, taken from a patient whose treatment included radiotherapy and nephrectomy. This receptor chain uses TRBV28 and TRBJ2-5; no D segment can be confidently identified. The CDR3 region has the sequence CASSPKQAQYF. The DNA reads as follows: TGTGCCAGCTCCCCGAAGCAGGCCCAGTACTTC.